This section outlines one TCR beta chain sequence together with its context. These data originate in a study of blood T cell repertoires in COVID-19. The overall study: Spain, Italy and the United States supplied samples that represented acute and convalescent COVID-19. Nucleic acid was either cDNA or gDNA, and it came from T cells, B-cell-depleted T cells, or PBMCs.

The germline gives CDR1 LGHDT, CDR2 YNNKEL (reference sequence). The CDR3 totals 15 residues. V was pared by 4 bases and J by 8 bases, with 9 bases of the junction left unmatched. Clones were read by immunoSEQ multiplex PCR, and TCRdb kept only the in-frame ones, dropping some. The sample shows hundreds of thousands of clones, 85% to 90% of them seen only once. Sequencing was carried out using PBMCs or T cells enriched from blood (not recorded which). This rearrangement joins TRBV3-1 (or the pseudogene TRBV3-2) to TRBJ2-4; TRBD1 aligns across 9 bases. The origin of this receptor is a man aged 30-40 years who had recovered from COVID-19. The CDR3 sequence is CASSLTGQGVHIQYF. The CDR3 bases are TGTGCCAGCAGCCTTACGGGACAGGGTGTTCACATTCAGTACTTC.